These 19 T cell receptor beta chains were all obtained from the same sample, sequenced in a study of blood T cell repertoires in COVID-19. Some clones are missing from TCRdb's copy, which holds only in-frame ones; the method was immunoSEQ multiplex PCR. The sample consists of some 510,000 clones, roughly 90% of them appearing once. Sequences were obtained from PBMCs or T cells enriched from blood (not recorded which). The receptors were gathered from a woman in her forties who had recovered from COVID-19.

The J gene is TRBJ2-7, the V gene TRBV18; D perhaps matches TRBD1 (6 bases). Looked up from germline, CDR1 is KGHSH and CDR2 is LQKENI. V was pared by 5 bases and J by 6 bases, with 14 bases between. The CDR3 runs to 13 residues. The CDR3 reads CASSIGQWPEQYF. CDR3 DNA sequence: TGTGCCAGCTCAATCGGACAGTGGCCCGAGCAGTACTTC.

The chain uses TRBV19 and TRBJ2-1; D is possibly TRBD1 (5 bases). CDR1 and CDR2 from the germline V gene are LNHDA and SQIVND (reference sequence). This CDR3 region has 18 residues. Trimming took off 0 bases at V and 2 bases at J, with 17 bases between the two ends. In DNA, the CDR3 is TGTGCCAGTAGTATAGAACCTTTAGGGGCGGACACCTACAATGAGCAGTTCTTC. It is translated as CASSIEPLGADTYNEQFF.

The J gene is TRBJ2-1, the V gene TRBV18; D uncertain. The germline V and J ends were trimmed by 5 bases and 9 bases, with 14 bases remaining between them. Germline V gene lookup returns CDR1 KGHSH and CDR2 LQKENI. The CDR3 contains 13 residues. The CDR3 sequence is CASSSTFAGEQFF. In DNA, the CDR3 is TGTGCCAGCTCATCCACATTCGCTGGTGAGCAGTTCTTC.

This CDR3 is CAWRATGRVEFGEKLFF. CDR3 bases: TGTGCCTGGAGGGCCACAGGGCGGGTGGAGTTTGGTGAAAAACTGTTTTTT. This chain connects TRBV30 to TRBJ1-4; D may be TRBD1 (6 bases). Looked up from germline, CDR1 is GTSNPN and CDR2 is SVGIG (reference sequence). This CDR3 comprises 17 residues. With 3 bases removed from V and 7 bases from J, the gap between germline ends came to 24 bases.

The chain carries TRBV10-3 and TRBJ1-4, with TRBD1 matching over 7 bases. Looked up from germline, CDR1 is ENHRY and CDR2 is SYGVKD. CDR3 length: 15 residues. The junction had 2 bases not matched to a gene; V was cut back by 3 bases and J by 1 base. The CDR3 DNA follows: TGTGCCATCAGTGACGCAGGGGGAACTAATGAAAAACTGTTTTTT. Translation: CAISDAGGTNEKLFF.

The rearrangement joins TRBV28 to TRBJ1-1, with D perhaps TRBD1 (5 bases). This CDR3 is built from 15 residues. The V end lost 6 bases, the J end lost 3 bases, and 17 bases lay between the germline ends. From germline, CDR1 is MDHEN and CDR2 SYDVKM. In nucleotides, the CDR3 is TGTGCCAGCAGGGACCCTTGGGGCGGGGACACTGAAGCTTTCTTT. This encodes CASRDPWGGDTEAFF. The entire variable domain, with the rest obtained from reference TRBV28 and TRBJ1-1, is as follows: DVKVTQSSRYLVKRTGEKVFLECVQDMDHENMFWYRQDPGLGLRLIYFSYDVKMKEKGDIPEGYSVSREKKERFSLILESASTNQTSMYLCASRDPWGGDTEAFFGQGTRLTVV.

The chain couples TRBV10-1 to TRBJ1-1; unclear D gene. Germline CDR1 is WNHNN and CDR2 is SYGVQD (reference sequence). The CDR3 is 14 residues long. The V and J ends lost 0 bases and 6 bases respectively, with 11 bases between them. CDR3 in amino acids: CASSESPSEAEAFF. The CDR3 coding sequence is TGCGCCAGCAGTGAGTCTCCGAGCGAGGCTGAAGCTTTCTTT.

The chain uses TRBV29-1 and TRBJ2-3; possible D gene TRBD2, 8 bases. This CDR3 has 20 residues. V was pared by 7 bases and J by 0 bases, with 32 bases between. Germline V gene data show CDR1 as SQVTM and CDR2 as ANQGSEA. The DNA for the CDR3 is TGCAGCGCCACAGGGGTAGCGGGACCCTATAATTATGGGAGCACAGATACGCAGTATTTT. Translating it yields CSATGVAGPYNYGSTDTQYF.

The chain links TRBV12-3 or TRBV12-4 to TRBJ1-5, with D tentatively TRBD1 (5 bases). The V and J ends lost 6 bases and 6 bases respectively, with 12 bases between them. CDR3 length equals 13 residues. The CDR3 is CASSPSGGQPQHF. For the CDR3, the DNA is TGTGCCAGCAGCCCCTCGGGGGGTCAGCCCCAGCATTTT.

The V call is TRBV12-5, the J call TRBJ1-1; 7 bases are a match to TRBD1. The CDR3 runs to 14 residues. CDR1 is LGHNT and CDR2 is FRNRAP in the germline V gene. Unmatched junction bases numbered 5, after V lost 3 bases and J lost 4 bases. CDR3 in DNA: TGTGCTAGTGGTTTAAGGGGGCGCGGCACTGAAGCTTTCTTT. Amino acid sequence: CASGLRGRGTEAFF.

The V and J genes are TRBV10-2 and TRBJ1-6, with D maybe TRBD1 (6 bases). Germline CDR1 WSHSY, CDR2 SAAADI. V lost 6 bases, J lost 10 bases, and 19 bases lay in between. The CDR3 is 15 amino acids. The CDR3 sequence is CASRGGLSDSSPLHF. The CDR3, as DNA: TGCGCCAGCAGAGGGGGTTTGTCGGATAGCTCACCCCTCCACTTT.

This chain uses TRBV5-1 with TRBJ1-2, with D maybe TRBD1 (5 bases). CDR1 is SGHRS and CDR2 is YFSETQ in the germline V gene. This CDR3 is built from 13 residues. The ends were cut back, 4 bases at V and 3 bases at J, with 10 bases in the middle. The CDR3, as DNA: TGCGCCAGCAGCGTGAAAGGGGACTATGGCTACACCTTC. Its protein product is CASSVKGDYGYTF.

Comments on this clone: The sample contains more than one DNA sequence encoding this CDR3. V is TRBV6-5 and J is TRBJ2-7, with 9 positions matching TRBD1. V shed 3 bases, J shed 6 bases, and the junction held 6 bases outside the gene matches. Per germline, CDR1 MNHEY and CDR2 SVGAGI. This CDR3 region has 14 residues. The CDR3 spells CASSYVQGAGEQYF. Written as DNA, the CDR3 is TGTGCCAGCAGTTATGTACAGGGGGCCGGCGAGCAGTACTTC.

This chain joins TRBV9 and TRBJ2-1; the D gene is possibly TRBD2 (5 bases). This CDR3 spans 15 amino acids. The V and J ends lost 3 bases and 2 bases respectively, with 12 bases between them. The V gene's germline CDR1 is SGDLS and CDR2 YYNGEE. The DNA for the CDR3 is TGTGCCAGCAGCGCTTCCTCCGGGACCTACAATGAGCAGTTCTTC. This encodes CASSASSGTYNEQFF.

This sequence joins TRBV7-6 and TRBJ2-7; possibly TRBD2 for D (6 bases). V shed 3 bases and J shed 1 base, with 10 bases lying between them. Germline V CDR1 and CDR2: SGHVS, FNYEAQ. CDR3 length equals 14 residues. The CDR3 DNA is TGTGCCAGCAGCTTGGGAGGAAGGTCCTACGAGCAGTACTTC. This gives the protein CASSLGGRSYEQYF.

The rearrangement joins TRBV19 to TRBJ1-2, with D unclear. Germline assignment: CDR1 LNHDA and CDR2 SQIVND (reference sequence). Trimming took off 7 bases at V and 6 bases at J, with 18 bases between the two ends. The CDR3 covers 14 residues. CDR3 region: CASTLDGGSDGYTF. In nucleotides, the CDR3 is TGTGCCAGTACCCTCGATGGAGGTTCCGATGGCTACACCTTC.

This clone was seen a few times. The gene calls are TRBV2 and TRBJ1-5; TRBD1 matches at 9 bases. Germline-derived CDR1 and CDR2 are SNHLY and FYNNEI. The CDR3 loop spans 17 amino acids. With 8 bases clipped from V and 0 bases from J, the junction kept 11 bases outside the gene matches. DNA for the CDR3: TGTGCCAGCGAGAAGGGACAGGGAACCTATAGCAATCAGCCCCAGCATTTT. Protein: CASEKGQGTYSNQPQHF.

The chain links TRBV5-6 to TRBJ2-5; the D gene is possibly TRBD1 (5 bases). Germline V gene data show CDR1 as SGHDT and CDR2 as YYEEEE. The V end was cut by 0 bases, the J end by 2 bases, with 8 bases between. CDR3 length equals 14 residues. DNA for the CDR3: TGTGCCAGCAGCTTGGCCAGGGCTCAAGAGACCCAGTACTTC. This gives the protein CASSLARAQETQYF.

The chain links TRBV4-3 to TRBJ2-7; TRBD1 might be the D (6 bases). The CDR3 is made up of 15 amino acids. Looked up from germline, CDR1 is LGHNA and CDR2 is YSLEER. The V and J ends lost 4 bases and 2 bases respectively, with 15 bases between them. DNA of the CDR3: TGCGCCAGCAGCCTAACCGGGACACCGACCTACGAGCAGTACTTC. It translates to CASSLTGTPTYEQYF.